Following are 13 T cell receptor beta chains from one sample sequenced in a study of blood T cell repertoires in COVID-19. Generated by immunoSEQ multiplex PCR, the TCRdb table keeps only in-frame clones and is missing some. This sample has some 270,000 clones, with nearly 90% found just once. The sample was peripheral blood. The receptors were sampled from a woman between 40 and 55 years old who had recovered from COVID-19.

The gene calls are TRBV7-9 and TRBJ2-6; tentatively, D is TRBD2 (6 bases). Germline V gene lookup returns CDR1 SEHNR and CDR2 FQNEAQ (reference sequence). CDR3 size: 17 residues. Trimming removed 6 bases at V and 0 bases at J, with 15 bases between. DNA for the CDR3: TGTGCCAGCAGAAGTGGGACTGCGAACTCTGGGGCCAACGTCCTGACTTTC. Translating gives CASRSGTANSGANVLTF.

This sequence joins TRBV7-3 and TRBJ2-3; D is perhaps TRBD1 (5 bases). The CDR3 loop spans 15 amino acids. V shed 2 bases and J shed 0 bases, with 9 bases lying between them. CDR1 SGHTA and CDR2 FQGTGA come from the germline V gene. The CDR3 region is CASSLGGASTDTQYF. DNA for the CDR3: TGTGCCAGCAGCTTAGGTGGGGCTAGCACAGATACGCAGTATTTT.

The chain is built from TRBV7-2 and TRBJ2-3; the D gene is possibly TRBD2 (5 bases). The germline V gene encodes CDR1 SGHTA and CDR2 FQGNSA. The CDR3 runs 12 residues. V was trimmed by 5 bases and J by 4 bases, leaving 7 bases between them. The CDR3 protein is CASSVGADTQYF. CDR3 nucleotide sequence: TGTGCCAGCAGCGTGGGAGCAGATACGCAGTATTTT.

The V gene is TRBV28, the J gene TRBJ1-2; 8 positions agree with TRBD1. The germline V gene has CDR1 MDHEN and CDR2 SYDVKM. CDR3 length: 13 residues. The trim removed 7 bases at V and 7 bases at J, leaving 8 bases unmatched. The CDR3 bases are TGTGCCAGCAACCCCGGGACAGGTCGTGGCTACACCTTC. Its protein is CASNPGTGRGYTF.

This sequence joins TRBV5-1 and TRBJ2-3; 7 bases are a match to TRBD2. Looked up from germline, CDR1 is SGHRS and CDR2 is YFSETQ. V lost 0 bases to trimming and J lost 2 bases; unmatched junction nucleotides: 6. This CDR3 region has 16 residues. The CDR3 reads CASSLGASGHTDTQYF. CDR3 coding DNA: TGCGCCAGCAGCTTGGGGGCTAGCGGCCACACAGATACGCAGTATTTT. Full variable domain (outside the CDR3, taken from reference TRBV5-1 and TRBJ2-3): KAGVTQTPRYLIKTRGQQVTLSCSPISGHRSVSWYQQTPGQGLQFLFEYFSETQRNKGNFPGRFSGRQFSNSRSEMNVSTLELGDSALYLCASSLGASGHTDTQYFGPGTRLTVL.

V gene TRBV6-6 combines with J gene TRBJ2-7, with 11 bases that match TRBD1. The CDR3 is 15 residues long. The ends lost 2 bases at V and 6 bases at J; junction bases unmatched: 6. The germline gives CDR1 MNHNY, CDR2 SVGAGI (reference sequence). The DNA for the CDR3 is TGTGCCAGCAGTTACCTCGGGACAGGGGGTGCCGAGCAGTACTTC. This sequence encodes CASSYLGTGGAEQYF.

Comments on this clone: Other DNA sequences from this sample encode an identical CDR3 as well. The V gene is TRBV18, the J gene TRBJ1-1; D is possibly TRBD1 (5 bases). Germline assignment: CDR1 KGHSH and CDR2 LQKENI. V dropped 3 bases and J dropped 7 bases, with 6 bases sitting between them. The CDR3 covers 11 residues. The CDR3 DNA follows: TGTGCCAGCTCACCCGACAGTGAAGCTTTCTTT. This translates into CASSPDSEAFF. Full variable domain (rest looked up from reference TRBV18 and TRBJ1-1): NAGVMQNPRHLVRRRGQEARLRCSPMKGHSHVYWYRQLPEEGLKFMVYLQKENIIDESGMPKERFSAEFPKEGPSILRIQQVVRGDSAAYFCASSPDSEAFFGQGTRLTVV.

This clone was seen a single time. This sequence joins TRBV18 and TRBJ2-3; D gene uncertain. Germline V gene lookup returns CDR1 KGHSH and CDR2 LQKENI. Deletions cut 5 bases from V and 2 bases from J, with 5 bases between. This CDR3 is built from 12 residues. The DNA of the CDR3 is TGTGCCAGCTCATCTCCCACAGATACGCAGTATTTT. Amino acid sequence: CASSSPTDTQYF. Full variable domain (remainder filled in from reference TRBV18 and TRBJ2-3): NAGVMQNPRHLVRRRGQEARLRCSPMKGHSHVYWYRQLPEEGLKFMVYLQKENIIDESGMPKERFSAEFPKEGPSILRIQQVVRGDSAAYFCASSSPTDTQYFGPGTRLTVL.

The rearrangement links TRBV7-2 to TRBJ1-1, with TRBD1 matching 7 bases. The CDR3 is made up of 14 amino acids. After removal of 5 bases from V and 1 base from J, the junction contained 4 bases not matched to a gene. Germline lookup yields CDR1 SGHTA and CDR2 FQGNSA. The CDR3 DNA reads TGTGCCAGCAGCAGGGGGCGGGCGAACACTGAAGCTTTCTTT. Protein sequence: CASSRGRANTEAFF.

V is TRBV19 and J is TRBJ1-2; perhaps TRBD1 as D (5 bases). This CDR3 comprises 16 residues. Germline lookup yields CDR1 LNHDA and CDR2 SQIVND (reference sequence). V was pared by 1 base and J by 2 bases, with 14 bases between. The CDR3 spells CASSIVASGANYGYTF. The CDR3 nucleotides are TGTGCCAGTAGTATAGTGGCCAGCGGGGCGAACTATGGCTACACCTTC.

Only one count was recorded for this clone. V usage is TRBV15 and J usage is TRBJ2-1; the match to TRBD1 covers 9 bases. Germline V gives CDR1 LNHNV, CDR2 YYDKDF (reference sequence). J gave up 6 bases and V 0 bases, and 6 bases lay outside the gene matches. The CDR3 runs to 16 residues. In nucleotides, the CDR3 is TGTGCCACCAGCAGAGATCCGGACAGGGGTGTCAATGAGCAGTTCTTC. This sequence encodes CATSRDPDRGVNEQFF.

The CDR3 sequence: CASRSTAMNTEAFF. In DNA form, the CDR3 reads TGTGCCAGCAGATCGACAGCAATGAACACTGAAGCTTTCTTT. V usage is TRBV27 and J usage is TRBJ1-1, with a weak D call TRBD1 (5 bases). V was clipped by 6 bases and J by 0 bases, with 11 bases between them. Germline-derived CDR1 and CDR2 are MNHEY and SMNVEV (reference sequence). The CDR3 has 14 residues.

The CDR3 region is CASSQARWTFF. The CDR3 coding sequence is TGCGCCAGCAGCCAAGCTAGGTGGACTTTCTTT. The rearrangement links TRBV4-1 to TRBJ1-1; D is undetermined. CDR3 length: 11 residues. Trimming removed 1 base at V and 12 bases at J, with 9 bases between. The germline gives CDR1 MGHRA, CDR2 YSYEKL.